This T cell receptor (beta chain) derives from a study of CD8 T cells in Susac syndrome. RNA totalling about 0.5 to 1 ug underwent reverse transcription with random hexamers. One entry per CDR3 protein, called by TCRdb with MiXCR from the immunoSEQ multiplex PCR reads. The sample shows tens of thousands of distinct CDR3 sequences, approximately 93% of them seen only once. The CDR3 covers 17 residues. V lost 3 bases and J lost 8; bases outside the gene matches: 14. CDR1 and CDR2 from the germline V gene are SGHDT and YYEEEE. Sequencing input: CD8+ T cells from PBMCs. This sequence was found in a human donor in good health. The chain links TRBV5-6 to TRBJ2-4; 10 nucleotides agree with TRBD1. Written as DNA, the CDR3 is TGTGCCAGCAGCTCCGAGGGGACAGGGGTCGCTAGGGACATTCAGTACTTC. As protein: CASSSEGTGVARDIQYF.